Shown below are 8 T cell receptor beta chains from a single sample sequenced in a study of T cell responses to AZD1222 COVID-19 vaccine. Profiling relied on immunoSEQ multiplex PCR, and the TCRdb table lists in-frame clones only, not all of them. This sample has roughly 70,000 clones, with 75% to 85% found just once. The starting material was peripheral blood, obtained on day 0 of AZD1222 vaccination. These receptors were collected from an adult in good health.

The chain links TRBV19 to TRBJ2-2, with 7 bases lining up with TRBD1. The ends lost 4 bases at V and 1 base at J; junction bases unmatched: 9. The CDR3 extends over 17 amino acids. Germline CDR1 reads LNHDA; CDR2 reads SQIVND (reference sequence). The CDR3 region is CASSKGRWTGNTGELFF. The CDR3 DNA is TGTGCCAGTAGTAAGGGAAGGTGGACAGGGAACACCGGGGAGCTGTTTTTT. The entire variable domain, with the rest obtained from reference TRBV19 and TRBJ2-2, is as follows: DGGITQSPKYLFRKEGQNVTLSCEQNLNHDAMYWYRQDPGQGLRLIYYSQIVNDFQKGDIAEGYSVSREKKESFPLTVTSAQKNPTAFYLCASSKGRWTGNTGELFFGEGSRLTVL.

The CDR3 sequence: CASIRGGVGTEAFF. The CDR3 region has the DNA TGTGCCAGCATCCGAGGGGGGGTCGGGACTGAAGCTTTCTTT. The chain uses TRBV27 and TRBJ1-1, with D maybe TRBD1 (6 bases). The CDR3 runs 14 residues. CDR1 and CDR2 from the germline V gene are MNHEY and SMNVEV (reference sequence). V dropped 7 bases and J dropped 5 bases, with 17 bases sitting between them.

This rearrangement joins TRBV11-1 to TRBJ1-2; maybe TRBD1 (5 bases). With 3 bases removed from V and 8 bases from J, the gap between germline ends came to 16 bases. The CDR3 runs to 14 residues. The V gene's germline CDR1 is SGHAT and CDR2 FQDESV (reference sequence). The CDR3 here is CASSFGASKEGYTF. In DNA form, the CDR3 reads TGTGCCAGCAGCTTTGGGGCGTCTAAGGAGGGCTACACCTTC.

This rearrangement joins TRBV9 to TRBJ1-1; maybe TRBD1 (5 bases). This CDR3 region has 17 residues. Germline lookup yields CDR1 SGDLS and CDR2 YYNGEE. Deletions cut 2 bases from V and 1 base from J, with 18 bases between. The CDR3 sequence: CASSVLLSWGENTEAFF. In DNA, the CDR3 is TGTGCCAGCAGCGTTCTCCTTTCGTGGGGCGAGAACACTGAAGCTTTCTTT.

J is TRBJ1-3 and V is TRBV2; tentatively, D is TRBD1 (5 bases). The CDR3 runs to 15 residues. Germline loops: CDR1 SNHLY, CDR2 FYNNEI. V lost 7 bases and J 0 bases, leaving 13 bases between the germline ends. CDR3 sequence: CASKEGPSSGNTIYF. CDR3 DNA: TGTGCCAGCAAGGAGGGACCGAGCTCTGGAAACACCATATATTTT.

CDR3: CASSQGQGMGYGYTF. In DNA form, the CDR3 reads TGCGCCAGCAGCCAAGGACAGGGTATGGGGTATGGCTACACCTTC. The chain combines TRBV4-1 with TRBJ1-2; 7 bases map to TRBD1. Looked up from germline, CDR1 is MGHRA and CDR2 is YSYEKL. The CDR3 sequence is 15 residues long. V dropped 1 base and J dropped 5; count of bases not matched to a gene: 7.

The rearrangement uses TRBV24-1 and TRBJ1-4; TRBD1 aligns across 12 bases. The CDR3 contains 17 residues. Trimming cost V 3 bases and J 7 bases; bases outside gene matches: 8. Germline V lookup: CDR1 KGHDR, CDR2 SFDVKD. The CDR3 sequence: CATSDAGQGAGLEKLFF. CDR3 bases: TGTGCCACCAGTGATGCGGGACAGGGGGCAGGTCTTGAAAAACTGTTTTTT.

This chain uses TRBV15 with TRBJ2-5; D is perhaps TRBD2 (5 bases). Germline V gene sequence: CDR1 LNHNV, CDR2 YYDKDF (reference sequence). This CDR3 spans 14 amino acids. V lost 0 bases and J lost 3, with 8 bases in between. The chain's CDR3 is CATSREMGEETQYF. CDR3 DNA: TGTGCCACCAGCAGAGAGATGGGAGAAGAGACCCAGTACTTC.